A selection of T cell receptor beta chains follows, all from one sample in a study of T-cell reconstitution after alpha-beta-depleted transplantation in children. TCRdb ran MiXCR on the PCR reads and lists one entry per CDR3 protein. Among hundreds of thousands of distinct CDR3 sequences, roughly 15% were seen once, and the ten largest hold around 5.3%. This specimen consisted of PBMCs, mostly from graft donor cells, obtained 360 days after TCRalphabeta/CD19-depleted stem cell transplant. All receptors derive from a male patient younger than 18 who had a stem cell transplant for acute lymphoblastic leukemia, so the T cells may come from the graft donor. Each CDR3 is given with its conserved first and last residue. D genes are given only for firm matches. The size entry is marked missing in some rows and otherwise reads once, few, many or a size class.

D gene	V gene	clone size	J gene	CDR3 protein	CDR3 DNA
NA	TRBV12-3/TRBV12-4	few	TRBJ1-4	CATRDVGGATNEKLFF	TGTGCCACCCGAGACGTTGGAGGCGCAACTAATGAAAAACTGTTTTTT
NA	TRBV29-1	many	TRBJ2-7	CSVTGTVYEQYF	TGCAGCGTCACCGGGACGGTCTACGAGCAGTACTTC
TRBD2	TRBV20-1	few	TRBJ2-5	CSASMRLAVTETQYF	TGCAGTGCTAGTATGCGACTAGCGGTGACGGAGACCCAGTACTTC
NA	TRBV10-3	many	TRBJ2-7	CAISERSSYEQYF	TGTGCCATCAGTGAGCGGAGCTCCTACGAGCAGTACTTC
NA	TRBV19	NA	TRBJ1-1	CASRITGPNTEAFF	TGTGCCAGTAGGATTACAGGGCCGAACACTGAAGCTTTCTTT
NA	TRBV4-1	NA	TRBJ1-2	CASSQDSIGFRREGYGYTF	TGCGCCAGCAGCCAAGATAGTATTGGCTTCCGACGGGAAGGGTATGGCTACACCTTC
TRBD2	TRBV11-2	few	TRBJ2-5	CASRGGRRNQETQYF	TGTGCCAGCAGGGGCGGGAGAAGGAACCAAGAGACCCAGTACTTC
TRBD2	TRBV5-1	NA	TRBJ2-5	CASSLRAGAETQYF	TGCGCCAGCAGCTTGCGAGCGGGAGCAGAGACCCAGTACTTC
NA	TRBV20-1	few	TRBJ2-6	CSAREVRRSGANVLTF	TGCAGTGCTAGAGAGGTGAGACGTTCTGGGGCCAACGTCCTGACTTTC
NA	TRBV12-3/TRBV12-4	NA	TRBJ2-7	CASWLGGSWAYEQYF	TGTGCCAGTTGGCTTGGCGGCTCGTGGGCATACGAGCAGTACTTC
NA	TRBV15	NA	TRBJ1-5	CATSRVPGRKSEGGSNQPQHF	TGTGCCACCAGCAGAGTCCCTGGACGTAAGTCGGAGGGAGGGAGCAATCAGCCCCAGCATTTT
TRBD2	TRBV6-1	many	TRBJ2-1	CATVTSPLNNEQFF	TGTGCCACCGTGACTAGCCCATTGAACAATGAGCAGTTCTTC
NA	TRBV12-3/TRBV12-4	many	TRBJ1-1	CASSLLKAVNTEAFF	TGTGCCAGCAGTTTGCTAAAGGCAGTAAACACTGAAGCTTTCTTT
NA	TRBV15	few	TRBJ2-7	CATSRADYDEQYF	TGTGCCACCAGCAGAGCCGACTACGACGAGCAGTACTTC
NA	TRBV24-1	many	TRBJ2-1	CATSARGSYNEQFF	TGTGCCACCAGTGCCCGGGGCTCCTACAATGAGCAGTTCTTC
TRBD1	TRBV13	NA	TRBJ2-7	CASATPGQGYEQYF	TGTGCCAGCGCGACTCCGGGACAGGGCTACGAGCAGTACTTC
TRBD2	TRBV7-3	NA	TRBJ2-7	CASSLNPAGLNEQYF	TGTGCCAGCAGCTTAAATCCAGCGGGATTGAACGAGCAGTACTTC
TRBD1	TRBV7-3	NA	TRBJ2-3	CASSSWTGKGADTQYF	TGTGCCAGCAGCTCCTGGACAGGGAAAGGGGCAGATACGCAGTATTTT
TRBD2	TRBV20-1	few	TRBJ2-3	CSATSGMGPIYTQYF	TGCAGTGCGACTAGCGGGATGGGCCCCATCTATACGCAGTATTTT
TRBD2	TRBV15	NA	TRBJ2-7	CATSRELATYEQYF	TGTGCCACCAGCAGAGAACTAGCGACCTACGAGCAGTACTTC
TRBD2	TRBV5-1	few	TRBJ2-3	CASSLRTRSTDTQYF	TGCGCCAGCAGCTTAAGGACTAGGAGTACAGATACGCAGTATTTT
TRBD2	TRBV15	NA	TRBJ2-7	CATSGGGLAGVGEQYF	TGTGCCACCAGCGGAGGGGGACTAGCGGGAGTAGGCGAGCAGTACTTC
TRBD2	TRBV5-1	few	TRBJ2-7	CASSMGGVASYEQYF	TGCGCCAGCAGCATGGGGGGGGTAGCATCCTACGAGCAGTACTTC
NA	TRBV12-3/TRBV12-4	NA	TRBJ2-2	CASRTQNTGELFF	TGTGCCAGCAGGACACAGAACACCGGGGAGCTGTTTTTT
TRBD2	TRBV20-1	few	TRBJ2-7	CSASKLAEGYF	TGCAGTGCTAGCAAACTAGCGGAAGGGTACTTC
TRBD2	TRBV12-3/TRBV12-4	NA	TRBJ2-1	CASSSPGLAGEGGQFF	TGTGCCAGCAGTTCCCCGGGACTAGCGGGGGAAGGGGGGCAGTTCTTC
TRBD1	TRBV7-3	few	TRBJ1-1	CASSPQARQGVRNTEAFF	TGTGCCAGCAGCCCGCAAGCGAGACAGGGGGTAAGGAACACTGAAGCTTTCTTT
TRBD1	TRBV6-1	few	TRBJ2-1	CASRSGGRYNEQFF	TGTGCCAGCCGGTCAGGGGGCCGCTACAATGAGCAGTTCTTC
NA	TRBV18	few	TRBJ2-6	CASSPVHRNSGANVLTF	TGTGCCAGCTCACCAGTACACCGGAACTCTGGGGCCAACGTCCTGACTTTC
NA	TRBV10-3	few	TRBJ1-2	CAISDPGLRNYGYTF	TGTGCCATCAGTGACCCGGGACTTAGAAACTATGGCTACACCTTC
NA	TRBV10-1	NA	TRBJ2-3	CASSDTNGRGDLHF	TGCGCCAGCAGTGATACAAACGGAAGGGGTGACTTGCATTTT
NA	TRBV20-1	NA	TRBJ2-2	CSARSGENTGELFF	TGCAGTGCTAGGTCGGGGGAAAACACCGGGGAGCTGTTTTTT
NA	TRBV5-1	NA	TRBJ2-6	CASSLFGSSSGANVLTF	TGCGCCAGCAGCTTGTTTGGCAGTTCCTCTGGGGCCAACGTCCTGACTTTC
TRBD2	TRBV13	NA	TRBJ2-7	CASSSLDRGTSGSSYEQYF	TGTGCCAGCAGCTCATTAGACAGGGGGACTAGCGGGAGCTCCTACGAGCAGTACTTC
NA	TRBV10-3	NA	TRBJ1-5	CAISEKGAGQPQHF	TGTGCCATCAGTGAGAAAGGGGCGGGGCAGCCCCAGCATTTT
NA	TRBV12-3/TRBV12-4	few	TRBJ1-5	CASSKGGNQPQHF	TGTGCCAGCAGCAAGGGAGGAAATCAGCCCCAGCATTTT
NA	TRBV5-6	NA	TRBJ1-5	CASNNNQPQHF	TGTGCCAGCAACAATAATCAGCCCCAGCATTTT
NA	TRBV24-1	NA	TRBJ2-5	CATSDLKVGGGETQYF	TGTGCCACCAGTGATTTGAAGGTAGGAGGCGGTGAGACCCAGTACTTC
TRBD1	TRBV7-9	few	TRBJ1-3	CASSLGQGATGNTIYF	TGTGCCAGCAGCTTAGGACAGGGGGCAACTGGAAACACCATATATTTT
NA	TRBV6-5	NA	TRBJ2-5	CASSYHRATETQYF	TGTGCCAGCAGTTACCACCGGGCTACGGAGACCCAGTACTTC
TRBD1	TRBV20-1	few	TRBJ2-7	CSAHRTGSYEQYF	TGCAGTGCGCACAGGACAGGGTCTTACGAGCAGTACTTC
NA	TRBV5-1	many	TRBJ2-5	CASSLEEETQYF	TGCGCCAGCAGCTTGGAGGAAGAGACCCAGTACTTC
TRBD2	TRBV29-1	many	TRBJ2-3	CSVGGRTTDTQYF	TGCAGCGTTGGCGGGAGGACCACAGATACGCAGTATTTT
TRBD2	TRBV27	NA	TRBJ2-1	CASSLSSSGIYNEQFF	TGTGCCAGCAGTTTATCCTCTAGCGGCATATACAATGAGCAGTTCTTC
NA	TRBV29-1	few	TRBJ2-7	CSAYARSHEQYF	TGCAGCGCCTACGCAAGGTCCCACGAGCAGTACTTC
NA	TRBV5-1	NA	TRBJ2-7	CASSPQTALYEQYF	TGCGCCAGCAGCCCCCAGACAGCGCTCTACGAGCAGTACTTC
TRBD2	TRBV18	few	TRBJ2-7	CASWTGRDEQYF	TGTGCCAGCTGGACCGGGAGGGACGAGCAGTACTTC
NA	TRBV11-2	few	TRBJ2-4	CASSPNRVLAKNIQYF	TGTGCCAGCAGTCCGAACAGGGTGCTAGCCAAAAACATTCAGTACTTC
NA	TRBV11-2	NA	TRBJ1-2	CASSPPYRVHGYTF	TGTGCCAGCAGCCCACCTTACAGGGTACATGGCTACACCTTC
TRBD1	TRBV28	few	TRBJ2-7	CASSPTGVAYEQYF	TGTGCCAGCAGCCCCACAGGGGTTGCCTACGAGCAGTACTTC
NA	TRBV5-1	NA	TRBJ1-2	CASSRDRGGYTF	TGCGCCAGCAGCCGAGACCGAGGTGGCTACACCTTC
TRBD1	TRBV24-1	few	TRBJ2-1	CATSDFSTGSEQFF	TGTGCCACCAGTGATTTCTCGACAGGGTCTGAGCAGTTCTTC
NA	TRBV5-1	few	TRBJ2-1	CASSLEALYNEQFF	TGCGCCAGCAGCTTGGAAGCACTGTACAATGAGCAGTTCTTC
NA	TRBV5-1	few	TRBJ2-7	CASSLVADPEDEQYF	TGCGCCAGCAGCTTGGTGGCAGATCCTGAGGACGAGCAGTACTTC
NA	TRBV20-1	NA	TRBJ2-2	CSARRVGNTGELFF	TGCAGTGCTAGGCGGGTCGGGAACACCGGGGAGCTGTTTTTT